This T cell receptor (beta chain) was identified in a study of Ad26.COV2.S vaccination and SARS-CoV-2 variants. At the level of the study: Donor joined the COV1001 Ad26.COV2.S trial arm. Intramuscular Ad26.COV2.S doses were given once or twice, 56 days apart. Broader study findings: Vaccinated and placebo-treated recipients had similar non-spike TCR breadth. An underestimation of total T cell responses may have resulted from the TCR breadth and depth analyses.

Data came from immunoSEQ multiplex PCR; TCRdb stores just in-frame clones and leaves some out. The sample has about 320,000 clones, roughly 84% seen once. A word on this clone: Its antigen is still unknown.

From germline, CDR1 is MNHEY and CDR2 SVGEGT. V lost 0 bases to trimming and J lost 4 bases, with 15 bases between them. This CDR3 is 16 amino acids long. Treatment indicated: 15 to 20 received Ad26.COV2.S at low or high dose, single or two shots; 5 received placebo; per-sample allocation not given. Collection of samples fell on day 63 after the first vaccine or placebo injection. This clonotype originated in a person between 18 and 59 years old who received the Ad26.COV2.S COVID-19 vaccine or a placebo. The rearrangement uses TRBV6-2 or TRBV6-3 and TRBJ1-1; possibly TRBD1 for D (5 bases). Sequenced material: peripheral blood, taken in a trial of Ad26.COV2.S vaccine versus placebo. CDR3 nucleotide sequence: TGTGCCAGCAGTTACTCGGTTAGGGGAAGGGGCACTGAAGCTTTCTTT. Protein sequence: CASSYSVRGRGTEAFF.